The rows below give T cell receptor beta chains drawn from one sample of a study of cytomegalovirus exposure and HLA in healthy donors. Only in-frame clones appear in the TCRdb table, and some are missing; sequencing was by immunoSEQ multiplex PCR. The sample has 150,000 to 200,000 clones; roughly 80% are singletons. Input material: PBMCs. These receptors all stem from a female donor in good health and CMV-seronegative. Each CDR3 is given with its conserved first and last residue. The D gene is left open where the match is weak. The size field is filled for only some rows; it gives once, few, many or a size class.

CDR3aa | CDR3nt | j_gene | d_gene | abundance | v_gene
CASSLVGGLYGYTF | TGCGCCAGCAGCTTGGTGGGCGGGCTCTATGGCTACACCTTC | TRBJ1-2 | . | . | TRBV5-1
CASSASSGGRANEKLFF | TGTGCCAGCAGCGCATCCAGCGGGGGCAGGGCTAATGAAAAACTGTTTTTT | TRBJ1-4 | . | . | TRBV9
CASPPGLPTFYGYTF | TGTGCCAGTCCGCCGGGACTACCGACTTTCTATGGCTACACCTTC | TRBJ1-2 | . | . | TRBV6-5
CASSSGQGYGYTF | TGTGCCAGCAGCTCCGGACAAGGCTATGGCTACACCTTC | TRBJ1-2 | . | . | TRBV11-2
CASSSRESYEQYF | TGTGCCAGCAGCTCCCGGGAGTCCTACGAGCAGTACTTC | TRBJ2-7 | . | . | TRBV7-8
CASSIDSSGQPQHF | TGTGCCAGTAGTATAGACTCCTCAGGGCAGCCCCAGCATTTT | TRBJ1-5 | . | . | TRBV19
CASSYRGGEAFF | TGTGCCAGCAGTTACAGGGGGGGTGAAGCTTTCTTT | TRBJ1-1 | . | . | TRBV6-5
CASSLDTYNEQFF | TGTGCCAGCAGCCTTGACACCTACAATGAGCAGTTCTTC | TRBJ2-1 | . | few | TRBV5-6
CASSPAGTTGNTIYF | TGTGCCAGCAGCCCTGCAGGGACTACTGGAAACACCATATATTTT | TRBJ1-3 | . | . | TRBV6-5
CASSQDPLAVKGRDTQYF | TGTGCCAGCAGCCAAGATCCGCTAGCGGTTAAAGGGAGAGATACGCAGTATTTT | TRBJ2-3 | TRBD2 | . | TRBV4-2
CASSIGGNTEAFF | TGTGCCAGTAGTATCGGAGGGAACACTGAAGCTTTCTTT | TRBJ1-1 | . | . | TRBV19
CASSWGDLGQGNTEAFF | TGTGCCAGCAGCTGGGGAGATTTAGGACAGGGTAATACTGAAGCTTTCTTT | TRBJ1-1 | TRBD1 | few | TRBV5-6
CASSESGQVAFF | TGTGCCAGCAGTGAATCGGGACAGGTAGCTTTCTTT | TRBJ1-1 | TRBD1 | . | TRBV6-1
CASSLARGGNHEQFF | TGTGCCAGCAGCTTAGCGCGGGGTGGAAACCATGAGCAGTTCTTC | TRBJ2-1 | . | . | TRBV7-2
CASSWRGEKLFF | TGTGCCAGCAGTTGGAGGGGTGAAAAACTGTTTTTT | TRBJ1-4 | . | . | TRBV27
CAWRAWRTGGNTEAFF | TGTGCCTGGAGGGCCTGGCGGACAGGGGGGAACACTGAAGCTTTCTTT | TRBJ1-1 | TRBD1 | once | TRBV30
CASSLETGEAFF | TGTGCCAGCAGCTTAGAAACGGGTGAAGCTTTCTTT | TRBJ1-1 | . | few | TRBV7-9
CAWSDQTGVGANVLTF | TGTGCCTGGAGTGACCAGACAGGGGTCGGGGCCAACGTCCTGACTTTC | TRBJ2-6 | TRBD1 | . | TRBV30
CASSIGTGGFNYGYTF | TGTGCCAGCAGCATCGGGACAGGGGGCTTCAACTATGGCTACACCTTC | TRBJ1-2 | TRBD1 | . | TRBV7-9
CASSEAWTGGNYGYTF | TGTGCCAGCAGTGAAGCGTGGACAGGGGGAAACTATGGCTACACCTTC | TRBJ1-2 | TRBD1 | . | TRBV6-1
CASSLDKFYGYTF | TGTGCCAGCAGCTTAGACAAGTTCTATGGCTACACCTTC | TRBJ1-2 | . | few | TRBV7-2
CASAAVAGANEQFF | TGCGCCAGCGCGGCGGTAGCGGGAGCCAATGAGCAGTTCTTC | TRBJ2-1 | TRBD2 | . | TRBV5-1
CASRALRDGNQPQHF | TGTGCCAGCAGGGCCCTGCGGGACGGGAATCAGCCCCAGCATTTT | TRBJ1-5 | . | once | TRBV27